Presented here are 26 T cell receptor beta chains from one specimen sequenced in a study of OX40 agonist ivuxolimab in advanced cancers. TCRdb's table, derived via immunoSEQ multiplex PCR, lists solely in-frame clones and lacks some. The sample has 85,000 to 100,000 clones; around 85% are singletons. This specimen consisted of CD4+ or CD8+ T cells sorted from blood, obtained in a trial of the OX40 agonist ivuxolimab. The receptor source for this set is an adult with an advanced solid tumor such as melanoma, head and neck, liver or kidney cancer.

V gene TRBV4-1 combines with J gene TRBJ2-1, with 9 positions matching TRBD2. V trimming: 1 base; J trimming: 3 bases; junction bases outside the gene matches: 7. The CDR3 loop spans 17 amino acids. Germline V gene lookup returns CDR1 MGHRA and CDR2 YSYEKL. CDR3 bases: TGCGCCAGCAGCCAAGGATTAGCGGGGGCCAGCTACAATGAGCAGTTCTTC. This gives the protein CASSQGLAGASYNEQFF.

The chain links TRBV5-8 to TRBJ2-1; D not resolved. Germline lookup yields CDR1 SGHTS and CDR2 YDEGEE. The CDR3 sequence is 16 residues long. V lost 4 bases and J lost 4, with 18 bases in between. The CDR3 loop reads CASSRPPGGVYNEQFF. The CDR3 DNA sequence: TGTGCCAGCAGCCGTCCCCCGGGTGGGGTGTACAATGAGCAGTTCTTC.

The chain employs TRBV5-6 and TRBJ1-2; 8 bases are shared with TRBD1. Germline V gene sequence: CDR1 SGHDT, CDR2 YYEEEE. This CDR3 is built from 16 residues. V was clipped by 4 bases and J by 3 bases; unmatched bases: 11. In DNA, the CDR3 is TGTGCCAGCAGCCCGAGGGACAGGAGGAGGGACTATGGCTACACCTTC. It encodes CASSPRDRRRDYGYTF.

CDR3 amino acids: CASSLGWGYGYTF. The DNA for the CDR3 is TGTGCCAGCAGCCTAGGCTGGGGCTATGGCTACACCTTC. The J gene is TRBJ1-2, the V gene TRBV28; D gene ambiguous. The ends were cut back, 6 bases at V and 4 bases at J, with 12 bases in the middle. Looked up from germline, CDR1 is MDHEN and CDR2 is SYDVKM. The CDR3 is made up of 13 amino acids.

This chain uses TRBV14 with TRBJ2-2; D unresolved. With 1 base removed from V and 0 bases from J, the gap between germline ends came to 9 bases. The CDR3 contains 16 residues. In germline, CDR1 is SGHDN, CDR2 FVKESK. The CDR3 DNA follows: TGTGCCAGCAGCCAAGGACCGACCCCGAACACCGGGGAGCTGTTTTTT. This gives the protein CASSQGPTPNTGELFF.

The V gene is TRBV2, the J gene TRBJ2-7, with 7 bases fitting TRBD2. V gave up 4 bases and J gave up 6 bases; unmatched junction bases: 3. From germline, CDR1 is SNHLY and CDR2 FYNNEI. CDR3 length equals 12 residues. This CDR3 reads CASSGLAREQYV. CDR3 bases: TGTGCCAGCAGTGGACTAGCTCGCGAGCAGTACGTC.

CDR3 DNA: TGTGCCAGCAGTGCCCAAGGGGGTCAGCCCCAGCATTTT. It translates to CASSAQGGQPQHF. The chain has TRBV6-1 and TRBJ1-5; tentatively, D is TRBD1 (6 bases). This CDR3 is 13 amino acids long. Germline V gives CDR1 MNHNS, CDR2 SASEGT. The V end lost 4 bases, the J end lost 6 bases, and 10 bases lay between the germline ends.

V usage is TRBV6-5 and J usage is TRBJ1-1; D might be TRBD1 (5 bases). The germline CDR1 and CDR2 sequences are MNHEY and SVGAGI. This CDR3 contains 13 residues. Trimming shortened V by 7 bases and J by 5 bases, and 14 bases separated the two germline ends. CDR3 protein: CASTLLGGTEAFF. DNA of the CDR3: TGTGCCAGCACCCTCCTCGGGGGGACTGAAGCTTTCTTT.

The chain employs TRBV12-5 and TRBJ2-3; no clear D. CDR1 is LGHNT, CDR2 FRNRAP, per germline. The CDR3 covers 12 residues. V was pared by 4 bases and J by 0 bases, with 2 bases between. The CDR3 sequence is CASGWSTDTQYF. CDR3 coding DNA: TGTGCTAGTGGTTGGAGCACAGATACGCAGTATTTT.

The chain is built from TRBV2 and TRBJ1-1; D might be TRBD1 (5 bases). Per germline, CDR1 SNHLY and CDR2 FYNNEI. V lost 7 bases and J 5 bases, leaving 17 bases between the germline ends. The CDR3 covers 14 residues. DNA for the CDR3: TGTGCCAGCACCCGGGACGAGGGAGGAACTGAAGCTTTCTTT. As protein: CASTRDEGGTEAFF.

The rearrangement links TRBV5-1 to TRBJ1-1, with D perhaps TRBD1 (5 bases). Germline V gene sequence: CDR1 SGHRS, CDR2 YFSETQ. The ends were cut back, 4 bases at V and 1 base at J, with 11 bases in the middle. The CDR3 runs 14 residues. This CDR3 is CASSVQAQNTEAFF. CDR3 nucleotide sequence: TGCGCCAGCAGCGTACAGGCGCAGAACACTGAAGCTTTCTTT.

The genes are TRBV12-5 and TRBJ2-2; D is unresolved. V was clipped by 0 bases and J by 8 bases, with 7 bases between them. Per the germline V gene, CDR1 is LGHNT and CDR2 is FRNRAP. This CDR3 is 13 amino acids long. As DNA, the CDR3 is TGTGCTAGTGGTTTGGTATCAGGTGGGGAGCTGTTTTTT. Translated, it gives CASGLVSGGELFF. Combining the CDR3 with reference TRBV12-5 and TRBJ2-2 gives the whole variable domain DARVTQTPRHKVTEMGQEVTMRCQPILGHNTVFWYRQTMMQGLELLAYFRNRAPLDDSGMPKDRFSAEMPDATLATLKIQPSEPRDSAVYFCASGLVSGGELFFGEGSRLTVL.

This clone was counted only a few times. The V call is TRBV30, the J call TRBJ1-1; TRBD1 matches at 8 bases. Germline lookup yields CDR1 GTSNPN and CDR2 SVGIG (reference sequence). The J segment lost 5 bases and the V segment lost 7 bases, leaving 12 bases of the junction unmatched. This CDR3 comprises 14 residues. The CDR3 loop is CALSDRGLSTEAFF. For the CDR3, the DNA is TGTGCCTTATCCGACAGGGGACTTTCTACTGAAGCTTTCTTT.

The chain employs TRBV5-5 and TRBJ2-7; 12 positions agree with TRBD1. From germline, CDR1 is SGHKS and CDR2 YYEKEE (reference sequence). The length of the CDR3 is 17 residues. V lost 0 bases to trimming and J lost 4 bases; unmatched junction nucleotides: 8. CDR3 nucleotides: TGTGCCAGCAGCTTGGGTGGGACAGGGGGCAAACAGTACGAGCAGTACGTC. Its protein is CASSLGGTGGKQYEQYV.

CDR3 loop: CASSSPGLAATGELFF. CDR3 in DNA: TGTGCCAGCAGCTCGCCGGGACTAGCAGCTACCGGGGAGCTGTTTTTT. The chain links TRBV7-2 to TRBJ2-2, with 9 nucleotides matching TRBD2. J was trimmed by 5 bases and V by 4 bases; bases with no gene match: 8. The V gene's germline CDR1 is SGHTA and CDR2 FQGNSA. This CDR3 has 16 amino acids.

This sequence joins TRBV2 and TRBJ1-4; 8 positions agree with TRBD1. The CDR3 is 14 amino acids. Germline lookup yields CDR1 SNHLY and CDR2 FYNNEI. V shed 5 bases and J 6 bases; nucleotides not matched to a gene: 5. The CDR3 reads CASSKDREYEKLFF. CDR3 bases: TGTGCCAGCAGTAAGGACAGGGAATATGAAAAACTGTTTTTT. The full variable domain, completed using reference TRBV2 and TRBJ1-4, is EPEVTQTPSHQVTQMGQEVILRCVPISNHLYFYWYRQILGQKVEFLVSFYNNEISEKSEIFDDQFSVERPDGSNFTLKIRSTKLEDSAMYFCASSKDREYEKLFFGSGTQLSVL.

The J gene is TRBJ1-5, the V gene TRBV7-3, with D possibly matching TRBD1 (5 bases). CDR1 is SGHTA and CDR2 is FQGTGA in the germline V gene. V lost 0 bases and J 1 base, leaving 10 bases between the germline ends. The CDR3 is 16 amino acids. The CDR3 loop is CASSLTRGPSNQPQHF. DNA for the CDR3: TGTGCCAGCAGCTTAACGAGGGGACCGAGCAATCAGCCCCAGCATTTT. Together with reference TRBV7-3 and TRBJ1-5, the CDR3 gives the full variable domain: GAGVSQTPSNKVTEKGKYVELRCDPISGHTALYWYRQSLGQGPEFLIYFQGTGAADDSGLPNDRFFAVRPEGSVSTLKIQRTERGDSAVYLCASSLTRGPSNQPQHFGDGTRLSIL.

CDR3 loop: CASSQDPSGKLWGAKNIQYF. Here the CDR3 DNA reads TGCGCCAGCAGCCAAGATCCCAGCGGGAAGCTTTGGGGAGCCAAAAACATTCAGTACTTC. This rearrangement joins TRBV4-3 to TRBJ2-4; TRBD2 aligns across 7 bases. Looked up from germline, CDR1 is LGHNA and CDR2 is YSLEER. V shed 0 bases and J 0 bases; nucleotides not matched to a gene: 14. This CDR3 region has 20 residues.

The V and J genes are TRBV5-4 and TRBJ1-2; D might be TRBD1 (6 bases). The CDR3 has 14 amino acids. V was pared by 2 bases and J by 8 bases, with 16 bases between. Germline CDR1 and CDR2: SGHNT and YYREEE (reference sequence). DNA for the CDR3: TGTGCCAGCAGCTTCAAGGGGACAACTATGGGCTACACCTTC. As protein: CASSFKGTTMGYTF.

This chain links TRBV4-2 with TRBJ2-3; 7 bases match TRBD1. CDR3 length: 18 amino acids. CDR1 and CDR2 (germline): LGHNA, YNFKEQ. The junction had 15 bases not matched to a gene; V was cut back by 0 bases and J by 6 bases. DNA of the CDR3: TGTGCCAGCAGCCAAGATTTGCCCCCGACAGGGAGAGGGGATACGCAGTATTTT. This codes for CASSQDLPPTGRGDTQYF.

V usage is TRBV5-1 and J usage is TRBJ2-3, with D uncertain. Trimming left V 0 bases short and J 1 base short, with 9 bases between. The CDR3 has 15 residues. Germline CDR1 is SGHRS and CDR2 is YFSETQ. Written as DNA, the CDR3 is TGCGCCAGCAGCTTGGGTCCGAGCGGCACAGATACGCAGTATTTT. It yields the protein CASSLGPSGTDTQYF. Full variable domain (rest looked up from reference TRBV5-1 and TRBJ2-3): KAGVTQTPRYLIKTRGQQVTLSCSPISGHRSVSWYQQTPGQGLQFLFEYFSETQRNKGNFPGRFSGRQFSNSRSEMNVSTLELGDSALYLCASSLGPSGTDTQYFGPGTRLTVL.

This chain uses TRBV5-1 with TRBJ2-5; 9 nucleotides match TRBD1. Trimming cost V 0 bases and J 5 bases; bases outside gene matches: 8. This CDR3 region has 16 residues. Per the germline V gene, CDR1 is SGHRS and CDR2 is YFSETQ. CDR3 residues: CASSLDPRQGGETQYF. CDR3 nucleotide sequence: TGCGCCAGCAGCTTGGATCCCCGACAGGGGGGCGAGACCCAGTACTTC.

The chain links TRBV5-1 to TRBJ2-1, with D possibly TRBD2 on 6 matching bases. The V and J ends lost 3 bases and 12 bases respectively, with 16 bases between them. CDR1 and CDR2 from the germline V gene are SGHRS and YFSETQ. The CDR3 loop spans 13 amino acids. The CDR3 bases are TGCGCCAGCAGCTCGGAGGGGACCCGGGGGCAGTTCTTC. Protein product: CASSSEGTRGQFF.

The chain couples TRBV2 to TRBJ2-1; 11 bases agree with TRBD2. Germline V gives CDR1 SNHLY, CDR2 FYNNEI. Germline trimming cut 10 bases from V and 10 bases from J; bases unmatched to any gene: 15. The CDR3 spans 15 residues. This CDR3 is CAIKAGLADRYEQFF. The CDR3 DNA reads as TGTGCCATCAAGGCGGGACTAGCGGATCGGTACGAGCAGTTCTTC. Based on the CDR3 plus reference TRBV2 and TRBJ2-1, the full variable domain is EPEVTQTPSHQVTQMGQEVILRCVPISNHLYFYWYRQILGQKVEFLVSFYNNEISEKSEIFDDQFSVERPDGSNFTLKIRSTKLEDSAMYFCAIKAGLADRYEQFFGPGTRLTVL.

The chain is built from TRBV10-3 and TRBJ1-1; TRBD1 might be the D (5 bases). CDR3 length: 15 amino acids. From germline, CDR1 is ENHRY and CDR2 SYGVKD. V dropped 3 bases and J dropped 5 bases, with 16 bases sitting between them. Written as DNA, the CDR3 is TGTGCCATCAGTGAATCACAGGTCCCGAGAACTGAAGCTTTCTTT. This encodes CAISESQVPRTEAFF.

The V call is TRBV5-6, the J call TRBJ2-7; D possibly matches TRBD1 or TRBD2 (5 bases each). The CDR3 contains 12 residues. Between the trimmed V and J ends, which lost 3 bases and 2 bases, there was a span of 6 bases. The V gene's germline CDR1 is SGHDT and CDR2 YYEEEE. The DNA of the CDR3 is TGTGCCAGCAGCTGGGGACCCTACGAGCAGTACGTC. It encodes CASSWGPYEQYV.